This record covers a single T cell receptor (beta chain). Its antigen is not known. The CDR3 is 12 amino acids. V gave up 4 bases and J gave up 6 bases, with 7 bases separating them. Germline V gene data show CDR1 as MDHEN and CDR2 as SYDVKM. Amplification used 52 TRBV primers and 13 TRBJ primers. Clones were read by immunoSEQ multiplex PCR, and TCRdb kept only the in-frame ones, dropping some. This table holds about 35,000 clones, about 88% found once. This entry comes from a study of regulatory T cells. Study results and caveats: Skewed V and J usage and few unique V-J pairs marked patient repertoires, most in Tregs. In CD3G-deficient patients, conventional CD4+ T cells were enriched for hydrophobic CDR3 residues at positions 6 and 7.

The sequence derives from a person aged 18-29 years with CD3G deficiency. The chain links TRBV28 to TRBJ2-1; D is unclear. The sequenced sample was conventional CD4+ T cells sorted from blood. The CDR3 protein is CASSSGRNEQFF. As DNA, the CDR3 is TGTGCCAGCAGTTCCGGACGCAATGAGCAGTTCTTC.